The TCR beta chain under discussion was sequenced for a study of T cell responses to AZD1222 COVID-19 vaccine. Details on this clone: The antigen remains unidentified.

Overall study findings and caveats: The study reported that nearly half of spike-specific TCRs target unmutated variant regions. The donor cohort was predominantly white British with a female majority, and clonal diversity may have been underestimated. The CD4 TCRs associated with vaccination extended across spike and predominated at 160-218 and 743-854.

Repertoires were generated with immunoSEQ multiplex PCR, while TCRdb's copy carries only in-frame clones and drops some. This sample carries about 100,000 clones, less than 90% of them seen once, and the ten largest clones take approximately 15%. Sequences were derived from peripheral blood, sampled on day 0 of AZD1222 vaccination. The origin of this receptor is an adult in good health.

The CDR3 loop is CASSFISGGSYGYTF. CDR3 coding DNA: TGCGCCAGCAGCTTCATAAGCGGGGGGTCCTATGGCTACACCTTC. The V call is TRBV5-1, the J call TRBJ1-2; perhaps TRBD1 as D (5 bases). V lost 2 bases to trimming and J lost 4 bases, with 15 bases between them. The CDR3 has 15 residues. The germline CDR1 and CDR2 sequences are SGHRS and YFSETQ.